A selection of T cell receptor beta chains follows, all from one sample in a study of blood T cell repertoires in COVID-19. Generated by immunoSEQ multiplex PCR, the TCRdb table keeps only in-frame clones and is missing some. The sample consists of approximately 170,000 clones, roughly 86% of them appearing once. Sequenced sample: peripheral blood. These receptors were taken from a woman of 80 years or more with COVID-19, enrolled during active disease. CDR3s leave out the opening cysteine and the closing phenylalanine or tryptophan. The order of the fields is V gene, CDR3 protein.

TRBV28 ASSFEGLAF
TRBV28 ASSLPNLEQF
TRBV29-1 SVATGVGYEQY
TRBV19 ASSEGGSNQPQH
TRBV5-1 ASRSSGSSSETQY
TRBV24-1 ATSVSSGYNEQF
TRBV4-3 ASSQDPSGGEKLF
TRBV19 ASREGGGSEQF
TRBV19 ASSVIAGTYEQY
TRBV7-9 ASSPMGQGNTIY
TRBV5-1 ASSLGSSVKETQY
TRBV4-3 ASSLKQASNEKLF
TRBV6-2/TRBV6-3 ASSRLGLENTGELF
TRBV7-2 ASSLVILETQY
TRBV5-4 ASSSGGHTGELF
TRBV2 ASRGTGHTEAF
TRBV7-2 ASSLTPGAEAF
TRBV19 ASSIGTAYEQY
TRBV5-5 ASSVTSGTYNEQF
TRBV19 ASSTRDRVDGYT
TRBV3-1/TRBV3-2 ASSQVLVSQETQY
TRBV24-1 ATSDPSTGPNYGYT
TRBV19 ASSSTGLNTEAF
TRBV10-1 ASDLGTSGGYEQY
TRBV18 ASSPGASATQY
TRBV9 ASSVRGSNTGELF
TRBV6-2/TRBV6-3 ASSYLPGQGYGYT
TRBV6-6 ASSYLTGVGQPQH
TRBV2 ASRSGTDNQPQH
TRBV29-1 SVERGSYGYT
TRBV10-3 AIRGQENFEQY
TRBV2 ASWGQTQETQY
TRBV7-2 ASSLVATSYATQY
TRBV6-5 ASRQGSDIYEQY
TRBV4-1 ASSQKPGQGSHYGYT
TRBV6-5 ASSYSWGDSYEQY
TRBV18 ASSPVGNPYEQY
TRBV20-1 SASWRAGYNEQF
TRBV28 ASSLGQGATYNSPLH
TRBV19 ASSEGTGGGQPQH
TRBV28 ASSSIRGQLYGYT
TRBV2 ASTPPRAEEKLF
TRBV29-1 SVVPGTEAF
TRBV15 ATSRAAGREKLF
TRBV5-8 ASSLDRGPGGRTDTQY
TRBV7-3 ASSSGTGAYEQY
TRBV4-2 ASSQDGTGYEKLF
TRBV6-5 ASSPGGGGTEAF